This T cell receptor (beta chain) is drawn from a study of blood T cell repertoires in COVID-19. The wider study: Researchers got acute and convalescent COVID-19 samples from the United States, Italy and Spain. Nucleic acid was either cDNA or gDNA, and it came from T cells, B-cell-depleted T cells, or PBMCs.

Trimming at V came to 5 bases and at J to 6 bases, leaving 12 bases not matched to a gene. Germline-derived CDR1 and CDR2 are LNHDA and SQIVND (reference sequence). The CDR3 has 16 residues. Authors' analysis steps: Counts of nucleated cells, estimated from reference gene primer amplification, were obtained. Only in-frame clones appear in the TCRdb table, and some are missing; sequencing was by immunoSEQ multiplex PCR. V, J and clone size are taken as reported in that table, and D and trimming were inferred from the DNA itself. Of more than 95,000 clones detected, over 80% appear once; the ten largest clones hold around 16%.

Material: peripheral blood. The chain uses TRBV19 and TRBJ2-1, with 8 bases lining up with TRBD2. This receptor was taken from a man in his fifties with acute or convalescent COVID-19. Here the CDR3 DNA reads TGTGCCAGTAGTCCCCGGACTAGCCCCTTTGGCAATGAGCAGTTCTTC. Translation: CASSPRTSPFGNEQFF.